This T cell receptor beta chain derives from a study of beta chain features in type 1 diabetes. The study's findings and limits: Patients with Type 1 diabetes showed moderately but significantly shorter TCRB CDR3s in all four CD4+ subsets. Compared to healthy donors, patients appeared to have naive, central memory and Treg TCRB repertoires that were more alike.

This clone was seen a few times. Its antigen is not identified. Sequencing targeted expressed TCRB transcripts, as all isolated RNA had been reverse transcribed. Regulatory, naive and central memory T cell samples averaged approximately 3.8 million reads. Libraries were prepared by immunoSEQ multiplex PCR; TCRdb keeps only in-frame clonotypes and omits some of them. The sample has about 260,000 clones, roughly 22% seen once. V gave up 10 bases and J gave up 0 bases, with 6 bases separating them. The V gene's germline CDR1 is ENHRY and CDR2 SYGVKD. The CDR3 consists of 11 residues. V and J are TRBV10-3 and TRBJ2-5, with TRBD1 as a possible D gene (5 bases). The sample taken for sequencing was naive CD4+ T cells from blood. The sequence came from a woman between 40 and 50 years old with type 1 diabetes. The DNA of the CDR3 is TGTGCCACAGGGTACCAAGAGACCCAGTACTTC. It specifies CATGYQETQYF.